This entry describes one T cell receptor beta chain. Here immunoSEQ multiplex PCR was the method, and the copy in TCRdb shows in-frame clones only, minus some. The table has 45,000 or so clones, about 95% seen once; the top ten hold 0.89%. The data derive from a study of T cell changes during pregnancy in multiple sclerosis. The CDR3 is made up of 11 amino acids. From germline, CDR1 is KGHSH and CDR2 LQKENI. V was pared by 5 bases and J by 5 bases, with 6 bases between. This chain uses TRBV18 with TRBJ2-5; D remains unclear. This specimen consisted of peripheral blood, obtained in the second trimester of pregnancy. The origin of this receptor is a female donor with multiple sclerosis, enrolled in a pregnancy study. CDR3 DNA sequence: TGTGCCAGCTCAAGTGGCGAGACCCAGTACTTC. Protein sequence: CASSSGETQYF. The full variable domain, with the rest looked up from reference TRBV18 and TRBJ2-5, is NAGVMQNPRHLVRRRGQEARLRCSPMKGHSHVYWYRQLPEEGLKFMVYLQKENIIDESGMPKERFSAEFPKEGPSILRIQQVVRGDSAAYFCASSSGETQYFGPGTRLLVL.